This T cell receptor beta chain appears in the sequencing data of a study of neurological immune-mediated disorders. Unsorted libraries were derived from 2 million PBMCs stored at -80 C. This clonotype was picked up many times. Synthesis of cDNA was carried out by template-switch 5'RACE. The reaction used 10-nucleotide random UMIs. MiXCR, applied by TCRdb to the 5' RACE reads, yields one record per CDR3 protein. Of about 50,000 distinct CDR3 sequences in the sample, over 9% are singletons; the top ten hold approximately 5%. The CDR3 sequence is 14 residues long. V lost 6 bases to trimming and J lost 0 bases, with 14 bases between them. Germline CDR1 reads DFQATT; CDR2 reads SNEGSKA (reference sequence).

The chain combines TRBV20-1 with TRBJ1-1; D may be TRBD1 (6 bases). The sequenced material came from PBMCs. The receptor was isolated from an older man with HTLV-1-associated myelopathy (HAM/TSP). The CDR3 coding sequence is TGCAGTGCCGCTCGGGACAATATGAACACTGAAGCTTTCTTT. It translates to CSAARDNMNTEAFF.